These 5 T cell receptor beta chains share one sample of origin, sequenced in a study of T-cell reconstitution after alpha-beta-depleted transplantation in children. As it was prepared, the TCRbeta library received unique molecular identifiers. Via MiXCR, TCRdb re-called the PCR reads, giving one row per CDR3 protein. The data contain approximately 980,000 distinct CDR3 sequences, about 31% of them singletons. Sequenced material: PBMCs, mostly from graft donor cells, taken 360 days after TCRalphabeta/CD19-depleted stem cell transplant. The receptors come from a boy younger than two who had a stem cell transplant for SCID, so the T cells may come from the graft donor.

The V call is TRBV3-1, the J call TRBJ2-5, with D possibly TRBD2 on 6 matching bases. V was trimmed by 0 bases and J by 7 bases, leaving 15 bases between them. The germline gives CDR1 LGHDT, CDR2 YNNKEL (reference sequence). This CDR3 is 15 amino acids long. The CDR3 reads CASSQEGGPDRTQYF. DNA for the CDR3: TGTGCCAGCAGCCAAGAGGGGGGACCCGATCGGACCCAGTACTTC.

This clonotype was recorded a few times. The chain couples TRBV6-5 to TRBJ1-2; no reliable D call. V was pared by 0 bases and J by 4 bases, with 12 bases between. The CDR3 has 15 amino acids. The germline CDR1 and CDR2 sequences are MNHEY and SVGAGI. In nucleotides, the CDR3 is TGTGCCAGCAGTTACTCGATGGGCGGAGCCTATGGCTACACCTTC. Protein sequence: CASSYSMGGAYGYTF.

J is TRBJ2-3 and V is TRBV20-1, with D possibly being TRBD2 (6 bases). Germline loops: CDR1 DFQATT, CDR2 SNEGSKA (reference sequence). V was trimmed by 6 bases and J by 10 bases, leaving 29 bases between them. The CDR3 totals 16 residues. CDR3 sequence: CSATSGSPDPARPQYF. In DNA form, the CDR3 reads TGCAGTGCCACAAGCGGGTCTCCGGATCCTGCCCGTCCGCAGTATTTT.

This clonotype was seen a few times. The chain joins TRBV9 to TRBJ2-1, with D perhaps TRBD2 (6 bases). The CDR3 spans 17 residues. The germline V gene has CDR1 SGDLS and CDR2 YYNGEE. The V and J ends lost 2 bases and 3 bases respectively, with 18 bases between them. DNA for the CDR3: TGTGCCAGCAGCGTCCTACCTCTAGCGTCATACTACAATGAGCAGTTCTTC. This codes for CASSVLPLASYYNEQFF.

The chain has TRBV12-3 or TRBV12-4 and TRBJ2-2; 9 bases are a match to TRBD1. The CDR3 has 16 amino acids. V trimming: 6 bases; J trimming: 6 bases; junction bases outside the gene matches: 11. In DNA form, the CDR3 reads TGTGCCAGCAGCCCTGTATTTGGGACAGGGCCCGGGGAGCTGTTTTTT. This codes for CASSPVFGTGPGELFF.